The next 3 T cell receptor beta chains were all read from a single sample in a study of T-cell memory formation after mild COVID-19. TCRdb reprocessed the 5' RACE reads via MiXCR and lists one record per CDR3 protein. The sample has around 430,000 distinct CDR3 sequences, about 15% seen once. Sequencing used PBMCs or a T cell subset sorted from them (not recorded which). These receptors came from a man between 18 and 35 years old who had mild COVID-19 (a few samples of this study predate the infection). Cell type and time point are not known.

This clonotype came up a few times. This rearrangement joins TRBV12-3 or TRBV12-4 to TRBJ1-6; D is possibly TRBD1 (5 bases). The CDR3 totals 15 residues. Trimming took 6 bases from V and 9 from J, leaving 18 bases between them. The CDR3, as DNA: TGTGCCAGCAGCCCAGGCGGGGTGGGGGGTTCACCCCTCCACTTT. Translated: CASSPGGVGGSPLHF.

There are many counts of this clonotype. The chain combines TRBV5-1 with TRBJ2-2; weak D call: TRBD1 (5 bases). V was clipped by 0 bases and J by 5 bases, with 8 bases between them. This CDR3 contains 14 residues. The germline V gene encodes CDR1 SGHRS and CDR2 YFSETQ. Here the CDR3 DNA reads TGCGCCAGCAGCTTGGCAGGGCGAACCGGGGAGCTGTTTTTT. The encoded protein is CASSLAGRTGELFF. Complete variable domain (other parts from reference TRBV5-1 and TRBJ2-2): KAGVTQTPRYLIKTRGQQVTLSCSPISGHRSVSWYQQTPGQGLQFLFEYFSETQRNKGNFPGRFSGRQFSNSRSEMNVSTLELGDSALYLCASSLAGRTGELFFGEGSRLTVL.

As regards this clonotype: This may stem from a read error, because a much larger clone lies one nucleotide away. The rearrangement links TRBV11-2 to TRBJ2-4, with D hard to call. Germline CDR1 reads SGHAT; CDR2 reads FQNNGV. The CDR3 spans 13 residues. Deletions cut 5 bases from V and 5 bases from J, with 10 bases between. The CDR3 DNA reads TGTGCCAGCAGCCCTGGGCTCGAAAACATTCAGTACTTC. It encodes CASSPGLENIQYF.